The 4 T cell receptor beta chains presented below share a single source sample, sequenced in a study of T cell responses to AZD1222 COVID-19 vaccine. Clones were read by immunoSEQ multiplex PCR, and TCRdb kept only the in-frame ones, dropping some. The sample comprises some 140,000 clones, approximately 90% of which are singletons, and less than 7% rests with the top ten. Sequenced material: peripheral blood, taken on day 0 of AZD1222 vaccination. Receptors originate from an adult in good health.

This clone showed up just once. The J gene is TRBJ1-2, the V gene TRBV6-2 or TRBV6-3, with a weak D call TRBD1 (5 bases). Germline lookup yields CDR1 MNHEY and CDR2 SVGEGT. The CDR3 extends over 14 amino acids. With 2 bases removed from V and 7 bases from J, the gap between germline ends came to 14 bases. In DNA, the CDR3 is TGTGCCAGCAGTTACGGGCAGGGTGTAGGTGGCTACACCTTC. Translated, it gives CASSYGQGVGGYTF.

The chain uses TRBV30 and TRBJ1-5; 9 nucleotides match TRBD1. Germline V gives CDR1 GTSNPN, CDR2 SVGIG (reference sequence). The length of the CDR3 is 15 residues. Trimming took 0 bases from V and 4 from J; bases not matched to a gene: 4. Here the CDR3 DNA reads TGTGCCTGGAGTGTAGGGGACAGGGCGAATCAGCCCCAGCATTTT. It yields the protein CAWSVGDRANQPQHF.

In this sample, this clone turned up once. V gene TRBV29-1 combines with J gene TRBJ2-5; D is undetermined. The CDR3 length is 11 residues. Per germline, CDR1 SQVTM and CDR2 ANQGSEA. V was clipped by 6 bases and J by 4 bases, with 9 bases between them. The CDR3 here is CSVHPRETQYF. CDR3 coding DNA: TGCAGCGTCCACCCAAGAGAGACCCAGTACTTC.

The chain combines TRBV6-4 with TRBJ2-3; 10 positions agree with TRBD2. Per the germline V gene, CDR1 is MRHNA and CDR2 is SNTAGT. This CDR3 spans 15 amino acids. Trimming cost V 3 bases and J 2 bases; bases outside gene matches: 2. The CDR3 loop is CASSDLAGDTDTQYF. CDR3 bases: TGTGCCAGCAGTGATCTAGCGGGGGACACAGATACGCAGTATTTT.